Each of the 30 T cell receptor beta chains below was sequenced from the same sample in a study of blood T cell repertoires in COVID-19. TCRdb's table, derived via immunoSEQ multiplex PCR, lists solely in-frame clones and lacks some. The table lists roughly 290,000 clones, 70% to 90% of them singletons. The sequenced sample was peripheral blood. The receptors stem from a woman in her fifties or sixties with acute or convalescent COVID-19.

This chain connects TRBV28 to TRBJ1-5, with D maybe TRBD1 (5 bases). Trimming removed 5 bases from V and 1 base from J, with 15 bases in between. CDR1 and CDR2 (germline): MDHEN, SYDVKM. There are 16 residues in the CDR3. The CDR3 protein is CASSPWAGGSNQPQHF. The CDR3 nucleotides are TGTGCCAGCAGTCCCTGGGCCGGGGGGAGCAATCAGCCCCAGCATTTT.

The chain uses TRBV2 and TRBJ2-2; 10 bases match TRBD1. CDR1 SNHLY and CDR2 FYNNEI come from the germline V gene. With 7 bases clipped from V and 3 bases from J, the junction kept 5 bases outside the gene matches. The CDR3 runs to 15 residues. The CDR3 loop is CASTRTGGDTGELFF. CDR3 coding DNA: TGTGCCAGCACCCGGACAGGGGGTGACACCGGGGAGCTGTTTTTT.

CDR3 DNA sequence: TGTGCCAGCAGCCCCCGCGGGAGCTCCTACAATGAGCAGTTCTTC. Amino acids: CASSPRGSSYNEQFF. The V call is TRBV7-9, the J call TRBJ2-1, with TRBD2 matching 7 bases. Germline V gene data show CDR1 as SEHNR and CDR2 as FQNEAQ (reference sequence). J was trimmed by 0 bases and V by 5 bases; bases with no gene match: 4. The CDR3 runs to 15 residues.

The genes are TRBV27 and TRBJ1-2, with D tentatively TRBD1 (6 bases). This CDR3 is 14 amino acids long. The germline gives CDR1 MNHEY, CDR2 SMNVEV (reference sequence). V was clipped by 5 bases and J by 4 bases, with 14 bases between them. The CDR3 here is CASSKDRSTYGYTF. CDR3 DNA: TGTGCCAGCAGTAAGGACAGATCGACCTATGGCTACACCTTC.

The V and J genes are TRBV6-5 and TRBJ1-1; perhaps TRBD1 as D (5 bases). Deletions cut 1 base from V and 5 bases from J, with 11 bases between. The germline V gene encodes CDR1 MNHEY and CDR2 SVGAGI. The CDR3 covers 14 residues. The CDR3 DNA reads as TGTGCCAGCAGTTACTTAGGGGCGCGGACTGAAGCTTTCTTT. The encoded protein is CASSYLGARTEAFF.

The sample holds a few counts of this clone. The CDR3 sequence is CASSDAPGGSTNEKLFF. For the CDR3, the DNA is TGTGCCAGCAGTGACGCGCCGGGAGGTTCCACTAATGAAAAACTGTTTTTT. The chain links TRBV6-1 to TRBJ1-4; D call uncertain. The V gene's germline CDR1 is MNHNS and CDR2 SASEGT. The CDR3 contains 17 residues. Trimming left V 3 bases short and J 2 bases short, with 16 bases between.

The gene calls are TRBV2 and TRBJ1-6; 7 nucleotides line up with TRBD1. The CDR3 runs to 14 residues. Germline V gene lookup returns CDR1 SNHLY and CDR2 FYNNEI. The ends lost 4 bases at V and 7 bases at J; junction bases unmatched: 4. The CDR3 region is CASSGQGGNSPLHF. CDR3 DNA: TGTGCCAGCAGTGGACAGGGAGGAAATTCACCCCTCCACTTT.

The chain combines TRBV5-5 with TRBJ1-4; D gene uncertain. Germline V gives CDR1 SGHKS, CDR2 YYEKEE (reference sequence). Trimming took 1 base from V and 8 from J, leaving 6 bases between them. The CDR3 length is 12 residues. CDR3 in amino acids: CASSLNGEKLFF. The CDR3 DNA sequence: TGTGCCAGCAGCTTGAATGGCGAAAAACTGTTTTTT.

The chain combines TRBV7-3 with TRBJ2-7; D perhaps matches TRBD2 (6 bases). This CDR3 is 14 amino acids long. Per germline, CDR1 SGHTA and CDR2 FQGTGA. V was pared by 3 bases and J by 6 bases, with 15 bases between. DNA of the CDR3: TGTGCCAGCAGCTTTGCGGGGCCAACTAGCGAGCAGTACTTC. Its protein is CASSFAGPTSEQYF.

The chain is built from TRBV9 and TRBJ2-1, with TRBD2 identical over 9 bases. This CDR3 comprises 16 residues. Looked up from germline, CDR1 is SGDLS and CDR2 is YYNGEE. With V trimmed by 1 base and J by 4 bases, 6 bases remained unmatched. CDR3 bases: TGTGCCAGCAGCGTAATTGGCGGGGGGGATTACAATGAGCAGTTCTTC. This gives the protein CASSVIGGGDYNEQFF.

The chain links TRBV7-8 to TRBJ2-5, with D uncertain. V was cut by 2 bases and J by 0 bases, with 7 bases left in between. The CDR3 is made up of 14 amino acids. Germline CDR1 reads SGHVS; CDR2 reads FQNEAQ. For the CDR3, the DNA is TGTGCCAGCAGCTTAATGGCAAACCAAGAGACCCAGTACTTC. The encoded protein is CASSLMANQETQYF.

This CDR3 reads CASSLELSIQYF. DNA for the CDR3: TGTGCCAGCAGCTTAGAATTGAGCATTCAGTACTTC. This rearrangement joins TRBV7-9 to TRBJ2-4; the D is unclear. Trimming pared 1 base from V and 9 bases from J, leaving 7 bases between. The CDR3 loop spans 12 amino acids. Germline V CDR1 and CDR2: SEHNR, FQNEAQ (reference sequence).

This clone was found once. J is TRBJ2-7 and V is TRBV29-1, with 7 bases matching TRBD1. V shed 3 bases and J 5 bases; nucleotides not matched to a gene: 4. Germline V gene sequence: CDR1 SQVTM, CDR2 ANQGSEA. This CDR3 contains 12 residues. The CDR3 DNA is TGCAGCGTTGACAAGGGGGCGAACGAGCAGTACTTC. Residues: CSVDKGANEQYF.

In DNA form, the CDR3 reads TGTGCCAGCAGTGAACCCCGGACAGGGAATAGGGGAGAGACCCAGTACTTC. It codes for CASSEPRTGNRGETQYF. The chain combines TRBV25-1 with TRBJ2-5, with 8 positions matching TRBD1. The germline V gene has CDR1 MGHDK and CDR2 SYGVNS. The CDR3 contains 17 residues. Trimming took 2 bases from V and 4 from J; bases not matched to a gene: 12. Full variable domain (rest looked up from reference TRBV25-1 and TRBJ2-5): EADIYQTPRYLVIGTGKKITLECSQTMGHDKMYWYQQDPGMELHLIHYSYGVNSTEKGDLSSESTVSRIRTEHFPLTLESARPSHTSQYLCASSEPRTGNRGETQYFGPGTRLLVL.

The chain carries TRBV6-5 and TRBJ2-7, with 8 bases fitting TRBD1. The CDR3 spans 13 residues. Germline loops: CDR1 MNHEY, CDR2 SVGAGI. V lost 4 bases and J lost 5; bases outside the gene matches: 4. The CDR3 DNA is TGTGCCAGCAGTTTAGAACAGGGGGACGAGCAGTACTTC. This sequence encodes CASSLEQGDEQYF.

The V call is TRBV5-1, the J call TRBJ1-1; 7 bases fit TRBD1. V gave up 4 bases and J gave up 0 bases; unmatched junction bases: 3. This CDR3 comprises 14 residues. Germline V gene data show CDR1 as SGHRS and CDR2 as YFSETQ. The chain's CDR3 is CASSMTGMNTEAFF. In DNA, the CDR3 is TGCGCCAGCAGCATGACAGGGATGAACACTGAAGCTTTCTTT.

The chain combines TRBV19 with TRBJ1-5; D ambiguous. Germline V gene lookup returns CDR1 LNHDA and CDR2 SQIVND (reference sequence). Trimming took 5 bases from V and 0 from J, leaving 8 bases between them. CDR3 size: 14 residues. The CDR3 nucleotides read TGTGCCAGTAGTGAAGCAGGTAGCAATCAGCCCCAGCATTTT. It is translated as CASSEAGSNQPQHF.

For this clone: Other DNA sequences of this sample code for an identical CDR3. The chain recombines TRBV19 with TRBJ1-5; TRBD1 matches at 8 bases. Per the germline V gene, CDR1 is LNHDA and CDR2 is SQIVND (reference sequence). CDR3 length equals 13 residues. V lost 3 bases, J lost 7 bases, and 2 bases stayed unmatched. DNA for the CDR3: TGTGCCAGTAGTATCGACAGGGGCCAGCCCCAGCATTTT. Its translation is CASSIDRGQPQHF.

This chain joins TRBV6-2 or TRBV6-3 and TRBJ1-5; D remains ambiguous. CDR1 and CDR2 (germline): MNHEY, SVGEGT. The length of the CDR3 is 16 residues. V lost 2 bases to trimming and J lost 3 bases, with 14 bases between them. The DNA for the CDR3 is TGTGCCAGCAGTTACATCCATGCATGGGCCAATCAGCCCCAGCATTTT. Translation: CASSYIHAWANQPQHF.

The chain uses TRBV19 and TRBJ1-5; D is ambiguous. With 4 bases removed from V and 5 bases from J, the gap between germline ends came to 21 bases. CDR1 and CDR2 (germline): LNHDA, SQIVND (reference sequence). The CDR3 has 17 amino acids. The CDR3 reads CASSTRAPATGDQPQHF. The DNA of the CDR3 is TGTGCCAGTAGTACAAGGGCCCCGGCTACCGGGGATCAGCCCCAGCATTTT.

The gene calls are TRBV4-3 and TRBJ2-2, with D perhaps TRBD1 (6 bases). The V end lost 0 bases, the J end lost 0 bases, and 11 bases lay between the germline ends. This CDR3 comprises 17 residues. Germline V gene sequence: CDR1 LGHNA, CDR2 YSLEER. DNA for the CDR3: TGCGCCAGCAGCCAAGAGACAGGCGATACGAACACCGGGGAGCTGTTTTTT. Amino acid sequence: CASSQETGDTNTGELFF.

The chain couples TRBV28 to TRBJ2-1; D possibly corresponds to TRBD2 (6 bases). Germline V lookup: CDR1 MDHEN, CDR2 SYDVKM. Trimming left V 4 bases short and J 9 bases short, with 25 bases between. This CDR3 has 17 residues. The CDR3 coding sequence is TGTGCCAGCAGTTCCACGTGGACTCGGGAGACAGCAGGTGAGCAGTTCTTC. This encodes CASSSTWTRETAGEQFF.

This clone has just one count. The chain carries TRBV19 and TRBJ1-6; 8 bases map to TRBD1. This CDR3 contains 14 residues. V lost 6 bases and J lost 7; bases outside the gene matches: 5. The V gene's germline CDR1 is LNHDA and CDR2 SQIVND (reference sequence). DNA for the CDR3: TGTGCCAGTAGCCCGGACAGGGCGAATTCACCCCTCCACTTT. Residues: CASSPDRANSPLHF.

The V gene is TRBV21-1, the J gene TRBJ1-3; the table's D call, TRBD1, was not checked against the DNA. TRBV21-1 counts as a pseudogene. The CDR3 contains 16 residues. The CDR3, as DNA: TGTGCCAGCCTAAAGACGAACAGTCACTCTGGAAACACCATATATTTT. Residues: CASLKTNSHSGNTIYF.

This chain connects TRBV2 to TRBJ2-7, with a tentative D call TRBD2 (6 bases). V was pared by 8 bases and J by 2 bases, with 13 bases between. The CDR3 has 13 amino acids. The V gene's germline CDR1 is SNHLY and CDR2 FYNNEI. CDR3 sequence reads: CASCRDSPYEQYF. For the CDR3, the DNA is TGTGCCAGCTGCCGGGACTCGCCCTACGAGCAGTACTTC.

This chain connects TRBV9 to TRBJ2-1, with 14 positions matching TRBD2. Germline CDR1 and CDR2: SGDLS and YYNGEE. The length of the CDR3 is 16 residues. The V segment lost 4 bases and the J segment 8 bases; nucleotides outside the gene matches: 8. This chain's CDR3 is CASSHPGTSGSDEQFF. The CDR3 DNA reads TGTGCCAGCAGCCACCCGGGGACTAGCGGGAGCGATGAGCAGTTCTTC.

The V call is TRBV6-5, the J call TRBJ1-2; D gene uncertain. V lost 6 bases to trimming and J lost 5 bases, with 7 bases between them. Germline V CDR1 and CDR2: MNHEY, SVGAGI. The CDR3 is 11 amino acids. CDR3 sequence: CASREKYGYTF. CDR3 nucleotide sequence: TGTGCCAGCAGGGAGAAATATGGCTACACCTTC.

This rearrangement joins TRBV7-6 to TRBJ1-4; 8 bases fit TRBD1. The V and J ends lost 4 bases and 5 bases, in that order; junction bases with no gene match: 3. Germline V gene sequence: CDR1 SGHVS, CDR2 FNYEAQ. The CDR3 loop spans 14 amino acids. The CDR3 is CASSSGQGNEKLFF. In DNA, the CDR3 is TGTGCCAGCAGCTCCGGACAGGGAAATGAAAAACTGTTTTTT.

V gene TRBV7-9 combines with J gene TRBJ1-4; TRBD1 aligns across 8 bases. The ends lost 4 bases at V and 4 bases at J; junction bases unmatched: 5. This CDR3 comprises 15 residues. Germline V lookup: CDR1 SEHNR, CDR2 FQNEAQ (reference sequence). This CDR3 is CASSWAGQDNEKLFF. The CDR3, as DNA: TGTGCCAGCAGCTGGGCGGGACAGGATAATGAAAAACTGTTTTTT.

The CDR3 region has the DNA TGCGCCAGCAGCTTGGGCTTTGGGGTAGCGGGGGGAGCGGATACGCAGTATTTT. It translates to CASSLGFGVAGGADTQYF. This rearrangement joins TRBV5-1 to TRBJ2-3; TRBD2 matches 10 bases. J gave up 6 bases and V 0 bases, and 13 bases lay outside the gene matches. Germline CDR1 is SGHRS and CDR2 is YFSETQ. This CDR3 region has 18 residues.